This T cell receptor beta chain comes out of a study of human T cells and chemical hapten exposure. Whole-study findings and limits: Patch test scores rose with PT1 expanded TCR counts, a positive correlation. Donors, who had alopecia, may show an immune response that differs from healthy people's.

This clonotype has ten or more counts. The antigen remains unidentified. Time point specified: patch test 3, about 24 weeks after DPC sensitization. This sample's treatment: therapeutic diphenylcyclopropenone sensitization with weekly scalp DPC. TCRdb reanalysed the RACE reads using MiXCR and keeps one entry per CDR3 protein. The table records 28,000 or so distinct CDR3 sequences, 5.8% of them present only once. The germline V gene encodes CDR1 GTSNPN and CDR2 SVGIG (reference sequence). The CDR3 extends over 18 amino acids. V was shortened by 0 bases and J by 2 bases, with 22 bases between the two germline ends.

The V and J genes are TRBV30 and TRBJ1-1; TRBD1 is a possible D gene (6 bases). The material was whole blood, obtained in connection with sensitization to the hapten diphenylcyclopropenone (DPC). The source of this sequence is a young man with alopecia areata. Some clones in this sample may be carry-over from other donors' samples. The CDR3 region is CAWSVPLTGGWGNTEAFF. The CDR3, as DNA: TGTGCCTGGAGTGTACCCCTCACCGGGGGCTGGGGAAACACTGAAGCTTTCTTT.